This TCR beta chain was captured by sequencing in a study of T-cell reconstitution after alpha-beta-depleted transplantation in children. The study's findings and limits: Day-60 TCRbeta diversity that was high in some patients was derived from surviving recipient T cells and thymic progenitors. At around two months after transplant, the alpha-beta T cells were reportedly derived from several hundred expanded clones that came from non-depleted graft cells.

This sample's TCRbeta library carried unique molecular identifier barcodes. TCRdb analysed the PCR reads with MiXCR anew, one entry per CDR3 protein. The data show 200,000 to 250,000 distinct CDR3 sequences, about 8.2% seen once. V lost 6 bases and J lost 8, with 13 bases in between. The CDR3 is 11 amino acids. Per the germline V gene, CDR1 is DFQATT and CDR2 is SNEGSKA (reference sequence). This clonotype turned up a few times. Its antigen is not identified. This sequence originates from a male patient between 2 and 9 years old who had a stem cell transplant for acute myeloid leukemia, so the T cells may come from the graft donor. This sequence joins TRBV20-1 and TRBJ1-1; D may be TRBD1 (5 bases). The starting material was PBMCs, mostly from graft donor cells, obtained 360 days after TCRalphabeta/CD19-depleted stem cell transplant. CDR3 protein: CSATGTPEAFF. DNA of the CDR3: TGCAGTGCAACCGGGACGCCCGAAGCTTTCTTT.